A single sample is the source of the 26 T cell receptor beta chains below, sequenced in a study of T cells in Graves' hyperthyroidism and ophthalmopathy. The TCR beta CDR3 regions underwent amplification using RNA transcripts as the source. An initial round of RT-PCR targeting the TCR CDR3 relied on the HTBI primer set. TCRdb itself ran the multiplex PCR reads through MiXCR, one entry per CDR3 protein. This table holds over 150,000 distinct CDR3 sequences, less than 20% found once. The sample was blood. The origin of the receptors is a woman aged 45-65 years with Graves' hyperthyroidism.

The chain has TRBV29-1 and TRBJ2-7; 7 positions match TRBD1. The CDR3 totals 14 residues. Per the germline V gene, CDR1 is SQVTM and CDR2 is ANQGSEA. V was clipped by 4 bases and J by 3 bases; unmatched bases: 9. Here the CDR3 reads CSVGARAGGYEQYF. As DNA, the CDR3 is TGCAGCGTTGGCGCTAGGGCAGGGGGCTACGAGCAGTACTTC.

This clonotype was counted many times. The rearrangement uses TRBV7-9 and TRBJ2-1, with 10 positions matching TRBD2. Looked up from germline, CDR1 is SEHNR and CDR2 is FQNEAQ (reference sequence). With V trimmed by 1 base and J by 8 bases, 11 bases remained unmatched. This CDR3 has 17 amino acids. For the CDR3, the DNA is TGTGCCAGCAGCTTAGAGGGTGCTAGCGGGAGACGCGATGAGCAGTTCTTC. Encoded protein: CASSLEGASGRRDEQFF. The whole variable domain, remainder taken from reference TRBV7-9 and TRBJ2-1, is DTGVSQNPRHKITKRGQNVTFRCDPISEHNRLYWYRQTLGQGPEFLTYFQNEAQLEKSRLLSDRFSAERPKGSFSTLEIQRTEQGDSAMYLCASSLEGASGRRDEQFFGPGTRLTVL.

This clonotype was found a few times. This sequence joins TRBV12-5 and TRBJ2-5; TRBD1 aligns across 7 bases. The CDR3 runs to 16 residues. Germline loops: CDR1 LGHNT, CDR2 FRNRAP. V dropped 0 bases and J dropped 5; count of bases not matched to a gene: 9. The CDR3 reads CASGLVPPGQTETQYF. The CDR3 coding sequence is TGTGCTAGTGGTTTGGTACCCCCGGGACAGACCGAGACCCAGTACTTC. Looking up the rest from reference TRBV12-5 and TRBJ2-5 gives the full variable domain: DARVTQTPRHKVTEMGQEVTMRCQPILGHNTVFWYRQTMMQGLELLAYFRNRAPLDDSGMPKDRFSAEMPDATLATLKIQPSEPRDSAVYFCASGLVPPGQTETQYFGPGTRLLVL.

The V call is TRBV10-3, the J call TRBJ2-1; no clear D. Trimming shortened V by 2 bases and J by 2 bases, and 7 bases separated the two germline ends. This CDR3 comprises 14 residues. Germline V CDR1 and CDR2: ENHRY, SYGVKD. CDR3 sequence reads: CAISEGTAYNEQFF. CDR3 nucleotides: TGTGCCATCAGTGAGGGCACGGCCTACAATGAGCAGTTCTTC.

In nucleotides, the CDR3 is TGTGCCACCAGCAGAGTGCTAAGCAATCAGCCCCAGCATTTT. It encodes CATSRVLSNQPQHF. The chain carries TRBV15 and TRBJ1-5; D is unresolved. V dropped 1 base and J dropped 1 base, with 5 bases sitting between them. From germline, CDR1 is LNHNV and CDR2 YYDKDF (reference sequence). The CDR3 runs to 14 residues.

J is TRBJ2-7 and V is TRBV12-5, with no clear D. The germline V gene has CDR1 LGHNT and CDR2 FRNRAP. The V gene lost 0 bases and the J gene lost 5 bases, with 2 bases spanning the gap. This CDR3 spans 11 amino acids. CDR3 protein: CASGLVNEQYF. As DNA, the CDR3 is TGTGCTAGTGGTTTGGTTAACGAGCAGTACTTC.

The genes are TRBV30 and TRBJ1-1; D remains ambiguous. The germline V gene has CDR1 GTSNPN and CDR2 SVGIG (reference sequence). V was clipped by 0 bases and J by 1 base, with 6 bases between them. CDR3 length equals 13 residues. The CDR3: CAWSVFGNTEAFF. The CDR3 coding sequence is TGTGCCTGGAGTGTTTTTGGGAACACTGAAGCTTTCTTT.

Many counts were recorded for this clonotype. This chain's CDR3 is CASSTPGGSNYGYTF. CDR3 in DNA: TGTGCCAGCAGTACACCGGGGGGATCGAACTATGGCTACACCTTC. The chain combines TRBV28 with TRBJ1-2; a possible D gene is TRBD1 (5 bases). Germline V lookup: CDR1 MDHEN, CDR2 SYDVKM. Trimming removed 5 bases at V and 2 bases at J, with 15 bases between. The CDR3 has 15 amino acids.

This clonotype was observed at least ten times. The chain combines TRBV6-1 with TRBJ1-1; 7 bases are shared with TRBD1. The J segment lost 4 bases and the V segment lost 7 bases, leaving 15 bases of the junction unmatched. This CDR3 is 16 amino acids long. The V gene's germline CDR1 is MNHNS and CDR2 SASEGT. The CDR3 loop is CASIEFGGGQTTEAFF. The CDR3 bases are TGTGCCAGCATCGAATTTGGAGGGGGACAGACCACTGAAGCTTTCTTT.

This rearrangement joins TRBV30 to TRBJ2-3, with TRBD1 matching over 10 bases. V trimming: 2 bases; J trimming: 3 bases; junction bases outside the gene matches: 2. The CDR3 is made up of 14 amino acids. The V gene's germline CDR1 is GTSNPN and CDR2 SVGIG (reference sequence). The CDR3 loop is CAWSPGQGTDTQYF. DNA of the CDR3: TGTGCCTGGAGTCCGGGACAGGGGACAGATACGCAGTATTTT.

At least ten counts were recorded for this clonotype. This CDR3 reads CASSGNRASSGYTF. The CDR3 nucleotides are TGTGCCAGCAGTGGAAATAGGGCCTCGAGTGGCTACACCTTC. This chain uses TRBV2 with TRBJ1-2; D unclear. Trimming took off 4 bases at V and 7 bases at J, with 16 bases between the two ends. Germline V lookup: CDR1 SNHLY, CDR2 FYNNEI. The CDR3 extends over 14 amino acids.

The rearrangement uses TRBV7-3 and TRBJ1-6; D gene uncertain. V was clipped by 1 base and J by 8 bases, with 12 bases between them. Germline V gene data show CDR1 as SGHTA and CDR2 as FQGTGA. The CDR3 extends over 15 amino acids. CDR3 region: CASSLSTGVDSPLHF. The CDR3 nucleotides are TGTGCCAGCAGCTTAAGTACCGGGGTGGATTCACCCCTCCACTTT.

CDR3 nucleotide sequence: TGTGCCAGCAGCAAGACTGGCACAGATACGCAGTATTTT. This encodes CASSKTGTDTQYF. The chain links TRBV5-6 to TRBJ2-3, with D unclear. The CDR3 covers 13 residues. The ends were cut back, 4 bases at V and 1 base at J, with 7 bases in the middle. Germline V gene sequence: CDR1 SGHDT, CDR2 YYEEEE. Supplemented by reference TRBV5-6 and TRBJ2-3, the full variable domain reads DAGVTQSPTHLIKTRGQQVTLRCSPKSGHDTVSWYQQALGQGPQFIFQYYEEEERQRGNFPDRFSGHQFPNYSSELNVNALLLGDSALYLCASSKTGTDTQYFGPGTRLTVL.

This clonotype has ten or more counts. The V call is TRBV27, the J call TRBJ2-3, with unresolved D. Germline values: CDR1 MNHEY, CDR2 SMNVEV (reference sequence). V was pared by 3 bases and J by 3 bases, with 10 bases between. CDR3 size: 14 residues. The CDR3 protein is CASSLWEMTDTQYF. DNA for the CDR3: TGTGCCAGCAGTTTGTGGGAAATGACAGATACGCAGTATTTT.

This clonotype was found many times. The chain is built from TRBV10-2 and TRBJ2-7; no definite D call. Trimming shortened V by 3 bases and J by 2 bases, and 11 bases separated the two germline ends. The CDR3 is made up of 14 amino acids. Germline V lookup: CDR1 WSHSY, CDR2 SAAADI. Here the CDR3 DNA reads TGCGCCAGCAGTGATTTGGTGAAGACCTACGAGCAGTACTTC. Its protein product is CASSDLVKTYEQYF.

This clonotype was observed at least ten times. CDR3 bases: TGTGCCATCAGTGGGACAGGCGATGAAGCTTTCTTT. Translated, it gives CAISGTGDEAFF. V is TRBV10-3 and J is TRBJ1-1; 7 nucleotides align to TRBD1. The length of the CDR3 is 12 residues. Germline V gives CDR1 ENHRY, CDR2 SYGVKD. V lost 4 bases, J lost 7 bases, and 3 bases stayed unmatched.

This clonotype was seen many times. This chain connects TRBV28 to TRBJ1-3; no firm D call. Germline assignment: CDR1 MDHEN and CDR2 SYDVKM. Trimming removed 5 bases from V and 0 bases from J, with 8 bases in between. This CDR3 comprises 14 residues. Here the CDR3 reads CASSPLISGNTIYF. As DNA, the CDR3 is TGTGCCAGCAGTCCACTGATCTCTGGAAACACCATATATTTT.

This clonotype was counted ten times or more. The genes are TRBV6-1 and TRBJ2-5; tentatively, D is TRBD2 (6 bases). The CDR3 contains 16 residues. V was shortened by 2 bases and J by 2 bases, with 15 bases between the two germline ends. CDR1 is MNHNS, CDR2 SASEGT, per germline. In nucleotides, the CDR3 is TGTGCCAGCAGTGAAATGGGAGGAGGGTATCAAGAGACCCAGTACTTC. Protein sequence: CASSEMGGGYQETQYF.

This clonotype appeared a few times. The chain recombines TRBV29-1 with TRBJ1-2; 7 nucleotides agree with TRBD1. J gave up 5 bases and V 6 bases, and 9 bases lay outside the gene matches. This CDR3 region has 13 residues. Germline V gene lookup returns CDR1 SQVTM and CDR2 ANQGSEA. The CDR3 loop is CSVHPGGGYGYTF. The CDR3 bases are TGCAGCGTGCATCCAGGGGGGGGATATGGCTACACCTTC. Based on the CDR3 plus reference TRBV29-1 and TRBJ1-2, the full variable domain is SAVISQKPSRDICQRGTSLTIQCQVDSQVTMMFWYRQQPGQSLTLIATANQGSEATYESGFVIDKFPISRPNLTFSTLTVSNMSPEDSSIYLCSVHPGGGYGYTFGSGTRLTVV.

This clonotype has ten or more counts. As DNA, the CDR3 is TGTGCCAGCAGCTTAGTGGACAGGGCGGGCGCTGAAGCTTTCTTT. Translation: CASSLVDRAGAEAFF. This chain joins TRBV11-3 and TRBJ1-1; 8 bases map to TRBD1. The CDR3 is 15 amino acids. The V and J ends lost 1 base and 6 bases, in that order; junction bases with no gene match: 7. Germline values: CDR1 SGHNT, CDR2 YENEEA. Full variable domain (missing parts from reference TRBV11-3 and TRBJ1-1): EAGVVQSPRYKIIEKKQPVAFWCNPISGHNTLYWYLQNLGQGPELLIRYENEEAVDDSQLPKDRFSAERLKGVDSTLKIQPAELGDSAVYLCASSLVDRAGAEAFFGQGTRLTVV.

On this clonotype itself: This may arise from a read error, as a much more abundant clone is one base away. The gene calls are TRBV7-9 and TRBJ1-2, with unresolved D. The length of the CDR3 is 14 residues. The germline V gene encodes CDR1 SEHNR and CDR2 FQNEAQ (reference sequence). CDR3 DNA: TGTGCCAGCAGCTTAGAGGCAACTAACTATGGCTACGCCTTC. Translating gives CASSLEATNYGYAF.

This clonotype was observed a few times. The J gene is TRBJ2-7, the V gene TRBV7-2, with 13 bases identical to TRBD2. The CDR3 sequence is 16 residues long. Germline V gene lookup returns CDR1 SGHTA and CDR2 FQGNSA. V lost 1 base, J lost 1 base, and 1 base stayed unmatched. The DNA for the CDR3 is TGTGCCAGCAGCTTAGGACTAGCGGGAGGATCCTACGAGCAGTACTTC. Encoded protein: CASSLGLAGGSYEQYF.

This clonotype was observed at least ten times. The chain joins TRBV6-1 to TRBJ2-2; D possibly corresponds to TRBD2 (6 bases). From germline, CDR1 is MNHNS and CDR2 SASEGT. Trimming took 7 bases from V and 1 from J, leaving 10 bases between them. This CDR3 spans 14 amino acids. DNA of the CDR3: TGTGCCAGCATTGGGACTTGGAACACCGGGGAGCTGTTTTTT. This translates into CASIGTWNTGELFF.

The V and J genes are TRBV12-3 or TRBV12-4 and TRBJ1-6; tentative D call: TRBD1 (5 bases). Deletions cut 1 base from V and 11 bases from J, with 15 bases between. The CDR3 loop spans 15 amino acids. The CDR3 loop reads CASSLGGRRGAPLHF. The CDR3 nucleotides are TGTGCCAGCAGTTTAGGGGGTCGGAGAGGGGCACCCCTCCACTTT.

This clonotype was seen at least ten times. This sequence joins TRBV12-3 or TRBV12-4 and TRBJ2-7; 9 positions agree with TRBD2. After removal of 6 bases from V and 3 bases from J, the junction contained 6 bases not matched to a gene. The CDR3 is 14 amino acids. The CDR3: CASSQGLASYEQYF. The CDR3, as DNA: TGTGCCAGCAGCCAGGGACTAGCCAGCTACGAGCAGTACTTC.

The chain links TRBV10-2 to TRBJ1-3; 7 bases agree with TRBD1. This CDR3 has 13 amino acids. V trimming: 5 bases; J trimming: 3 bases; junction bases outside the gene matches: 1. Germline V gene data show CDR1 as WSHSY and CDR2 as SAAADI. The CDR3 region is CASSSGGGNTIYF. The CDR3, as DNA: TGCGCCAGCAGTTCAGGGGGTGGAAACACCATATATTTT.